The entry below describes one T cell receptor beta chain. The antigen remains unidentified. There are 15 residues in the CDR3. The J segment lost 1 base and the V segment lost 4 bases, leaving 5 bases of the junction unmatched. From germline, CDR1 is SNHLY and CDR2 FYNNEI. Generated by immunoSEQ multiplex PCR, the TCRdb table keeps only in-frame clones and is missing some. The sample includes some 9,800 clones, under 75% of them seen just once. These data come from a study of neoadjuvant anti-PD-1 for oral cavity cancer. Overall study findings and caveats: With a few patients per group, TCR findings need larger cohorts.

Regarding time point: after neoadjuvant nivolumab, at surgical resection. Patients had newly diagnosed, untreated stage II-IVA oral cavity squamous cell carcinoma. Here the sequenced sample was PBMCs, taken after nivolumab (anti-PD-1) treatment. The origin of this receptor is a person between 40 and 79 years old with oral cavity squamous cell carcinoma. The chain uses TRBV2 and TRBJ2-3, with TRBD2 matching over 7 bases. The CDR3 reads CASSVDGRRTDTQYF. The CDR3 DNA is TGTGCCAGCAGTGTTGACGGGAGGCGCACAGATACGCAGTATTTT.